The sequence of this T cell receptor (beta chain) was determined in a study of cytotoxic CD8 clonotypes in ibrutinib-treated CLL. Study details: Results showed approximately 25 partial and 2 complete responses; following median 68 months, about 15 remained remitted, about 12 advanced.

About this clone itself: The antigen is not known.

Using immunoSEQ multiplex PCR, the repertoire was profiled, and TCRdb retains in-frame clones only, with some absent. The table has under 45,000 clones, around 63% seen once. Notes on the study in general: Patients had baseline clonality above age-matched healthy donors, and this clonality moved with circulating CD8+ T-cell counts. Patients with sustained remission and those progressing were sampled at differing times.

CDR1 and CDR2 from the germline V gene are LNHNV and YYDKDF (reference sequence). V shed 1 base, J shed 9 bases, and the junction held 6 bases outside the gene matches. The CDR3 runs to 15 residues. The chain has TRBV15 and TRBJ1-6, with 7 bases identical to TRBD1. This material consisted of PBMCs, taken at disease progression, from a patient treated with ibrutinib. The source is a human donor with chronic lymphocytic leukemia. Here the CDR3 reads CATSRATGMFSPLHF. CDR3 sequence (DNA): TGTGCCACCAGCAGAGCGACAGGGATGTTTTCACCCCTCCACTTT. Full variable domain (rest looked up from reference TRBV15 and TRBJ1-6): DAMVIQNPRYQVTQFGKPVTLSCSQTLNHNVMYWYQQKSSQAPKLLFHYYDKDFNNEADTPDNFQSRRPNTSFCFLDIRSPGLGDTAMYLCATSRATGMFSPLHFGNGTRLTVT.